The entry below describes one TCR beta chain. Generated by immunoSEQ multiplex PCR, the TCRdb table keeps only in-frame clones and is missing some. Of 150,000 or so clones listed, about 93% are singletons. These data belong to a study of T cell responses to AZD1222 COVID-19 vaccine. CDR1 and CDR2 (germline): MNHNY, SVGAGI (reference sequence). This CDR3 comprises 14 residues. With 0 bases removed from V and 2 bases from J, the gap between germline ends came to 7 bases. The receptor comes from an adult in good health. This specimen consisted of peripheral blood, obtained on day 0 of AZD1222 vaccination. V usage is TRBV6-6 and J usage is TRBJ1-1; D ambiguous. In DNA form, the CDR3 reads TGTGCCAGCAGTTACTCGACCGACAACACTGAAGCTTTCTTT. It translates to CASSYSTDNTEAFF.